In this sample, the clone carrying this T cell receptor beta chain turned up a few times. Its antigen is unknown. Researchers took RNA transcripts and amplified TCR beta CDR3 regions from them. The first-round RT-PCR employed HTBI primers together with the Qiagen OneStep RT-PCR kit. A multiplex PCR was then performed as the second round. MiXCR, applied by TCRdb to the multiplex PCR reads, yields one record per CDR3 protein. The sample records over a million distinct CDR3 sequences, 35% to 45% being singletons. The data belong to a study of Graves' ophthalmopathy and Graves' hyperthyroidism. V dropped 6 bases and J dropped 2; count of bases not matched to a gene: 12. CDR3 size: 16 residues. Germline V CDR1 and CDR2: MNHEY, SVGEGT. Study-level results: Blood also harbored most expanded thyroid clonotypes above 0.001 frequency.

This sequence was found in an adult man with Graves' hyperthyroidism. The J gene is TRBJ1-1, the V gene TRBV6-2 or TRBV6-3; the match to TRBD1 covers 7 bases. Specimen: peripheral blood or thyroid tissue (not recorded which). The chain's CDR3 is CASRIETGVDNTEAFF. The DNA of the CDR3 is TGTGCCAGCAGGATTGAAACAGGGGTTGATAACACTGAAGCTTTCTTT.